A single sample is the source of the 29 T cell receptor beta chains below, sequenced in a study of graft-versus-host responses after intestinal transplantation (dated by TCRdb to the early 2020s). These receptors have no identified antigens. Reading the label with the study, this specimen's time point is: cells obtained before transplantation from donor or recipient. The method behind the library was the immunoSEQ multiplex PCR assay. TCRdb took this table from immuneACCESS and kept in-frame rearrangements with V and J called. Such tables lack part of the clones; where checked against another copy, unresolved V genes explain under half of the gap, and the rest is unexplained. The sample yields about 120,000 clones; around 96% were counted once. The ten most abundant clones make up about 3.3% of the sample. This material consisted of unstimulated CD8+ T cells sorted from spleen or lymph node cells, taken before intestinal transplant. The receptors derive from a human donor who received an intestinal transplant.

The CDR3: CASIVLAGGSYEQYF. The CDR3 DNA is TGTGCCAGCATCGTTCTAGCGGGAGGGTCCTACGAGCAGTACTTC. The genes are TRBV6-5 and TRBJ2-7; 12 nucleotides agree with TRBD2. V gave up 7 bases and J gave up 1 base; unmatched junction bases: 5. CDR1 and CDR2 (germline): MNHEY, SVGAGI. This CDR3 spans 15 amino acids.

The CDR3 sequence is CASSYQGGIYNEQFF. The CDR3 region has the DNA TGTGCCAGCAGTTACCAGGGGGGAATTTACAATGAGCAGTTCTTC. J is TRBJ2-1 and V is TRBV6-5; tentative D call: TRBD1 (7 bases). CDR3 length: 15 residues. Trimming stripped 2 bases from V and 4 bases from J, with 12 bases between. CDR1 is MNHEY, CDR2 SVGAGI, per germline.

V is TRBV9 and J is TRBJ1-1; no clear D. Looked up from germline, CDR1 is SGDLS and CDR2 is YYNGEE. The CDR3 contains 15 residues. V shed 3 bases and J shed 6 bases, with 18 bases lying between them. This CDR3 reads CASSAPIDSSAEAFF. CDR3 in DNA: TGTGCCAGCAGCGCACCGATCGACTCGTCGGCTGAAGCTTTCTTT.

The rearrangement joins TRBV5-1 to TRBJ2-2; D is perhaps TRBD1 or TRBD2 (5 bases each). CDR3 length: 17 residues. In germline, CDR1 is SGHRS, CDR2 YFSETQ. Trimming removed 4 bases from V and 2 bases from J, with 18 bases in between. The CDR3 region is CASSGRWDPPNTGELFF. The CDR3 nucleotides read TGCGCCAGCAGCGGCCGTTGGGACCCTCCTAACACCGGGGAGCTGTTTTTT. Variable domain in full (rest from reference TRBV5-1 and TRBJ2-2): KAGVTQTPRYLIKTRGQQVTLSCSPISGHRSVSWYQQTPGQGLQFLFEYFSETQRNKGNFPGRFSGRQFSNSRSEMNVSTLELGDSALYLCASSGRWDPPNTGELFFGEGSRLTVL.

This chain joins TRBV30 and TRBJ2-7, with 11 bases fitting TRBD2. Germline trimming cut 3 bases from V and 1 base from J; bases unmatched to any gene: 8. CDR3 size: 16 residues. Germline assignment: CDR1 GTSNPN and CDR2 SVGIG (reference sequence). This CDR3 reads CAWRALAGEWSYEQYF. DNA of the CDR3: TGTGCCTGGAGAGCACTAGCGGGAGAGTGGTCCTACGAGCAGTACTTC.

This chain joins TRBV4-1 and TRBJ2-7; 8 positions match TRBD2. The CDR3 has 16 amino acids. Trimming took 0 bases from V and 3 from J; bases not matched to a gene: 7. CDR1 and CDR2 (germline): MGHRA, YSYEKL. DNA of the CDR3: TGCGCCAGCAGCCAAGATCGAGTAGCGGGAATCTACGAGCAGTACTTC. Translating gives CASSQDRVAGIYEQYF.

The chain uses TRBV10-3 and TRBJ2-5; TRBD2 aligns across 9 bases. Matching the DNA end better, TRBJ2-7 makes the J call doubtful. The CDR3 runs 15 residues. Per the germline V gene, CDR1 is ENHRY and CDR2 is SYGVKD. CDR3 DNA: TGTGCCATCAGAGCTAGCGGGACAAGGCCGTACGAGCAGTACTTC. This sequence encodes CAIRASGTRPYEQYF.

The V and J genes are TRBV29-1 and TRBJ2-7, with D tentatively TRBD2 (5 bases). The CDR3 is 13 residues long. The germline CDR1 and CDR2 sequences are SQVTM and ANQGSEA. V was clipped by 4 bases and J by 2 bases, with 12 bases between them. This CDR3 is CSVAPLATYEQYF. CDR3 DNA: TGCAGCGTTGCTCCCCTAGCCACCTACGAGCAGTACTTC.

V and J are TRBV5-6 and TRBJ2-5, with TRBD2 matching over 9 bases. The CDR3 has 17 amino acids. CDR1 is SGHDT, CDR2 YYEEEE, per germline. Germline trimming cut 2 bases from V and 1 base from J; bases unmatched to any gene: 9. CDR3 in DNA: TGTGCCAGCAGCTTATTCTTGGCTAGCGGGATCCAAGAGACCCAGTACTTC. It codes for CASSLFLASGIQETQYF.

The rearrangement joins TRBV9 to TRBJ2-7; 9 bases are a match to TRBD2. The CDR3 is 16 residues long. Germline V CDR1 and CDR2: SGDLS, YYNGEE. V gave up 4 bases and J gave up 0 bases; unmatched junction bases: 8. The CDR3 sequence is CASSISSGSVSYEQYF. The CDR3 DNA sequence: TGTGCCAGCAGCATAAGTAGCGGGAGCGTCTCCTACGAGCAGTACTTC.

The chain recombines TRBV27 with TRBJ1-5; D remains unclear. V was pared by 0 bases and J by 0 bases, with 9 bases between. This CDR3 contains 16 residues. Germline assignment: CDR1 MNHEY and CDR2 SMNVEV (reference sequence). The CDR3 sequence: CASSLSSENSNQPQHF. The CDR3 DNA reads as TGTGCCAGCAGTTTATCGTCAGAGAATAGCAATCAGCCCCAGCATTTT.

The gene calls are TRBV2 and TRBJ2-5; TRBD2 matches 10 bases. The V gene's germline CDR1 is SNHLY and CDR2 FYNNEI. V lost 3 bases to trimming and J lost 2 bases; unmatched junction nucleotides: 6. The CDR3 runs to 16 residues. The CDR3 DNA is TGTGCCAGCAGTGAGGGAGCGGGAGGGAGGCAAGAGACCCAGTACTTC. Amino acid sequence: CASSEGAGGRQETQYF.

The CDR3 nucleotides are TGTGCCAGCAGTTTTATAGCTTTCAATGAGCAGTTCTTC. This sequence encodes CASSFIAFNEQFF. J is TRBJ2-1 and V is TRBV28; D gene ambiguous. V lost 3 bases and J lost 6, with 9 bases in between. This CDR3 comprises 13 residues. Germline assignment: CDR1 MDHEN and CDR2 SYDVKM. The full variable domain, in which reference TRBV28 and TRBJ2-1 provide the parts outside the CDR3, is DVKVTQSSRYLVKRTGEKVFLECVQDMDHENMFWYRQDPGLGLRLIYFSYDVKMKEKGDIPEGYSVSREKKERFSLILESASTNQTSMYLCASSFIAFNEQFFGPGTRLTVL.

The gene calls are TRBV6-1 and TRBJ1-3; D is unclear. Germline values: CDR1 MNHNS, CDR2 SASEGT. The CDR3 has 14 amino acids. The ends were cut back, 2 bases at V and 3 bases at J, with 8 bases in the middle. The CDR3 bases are TGTGCCAGCAGTGAAATGGGAGGTGGAAACACCATATATTTT. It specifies CASSEMGGGNTIYF.

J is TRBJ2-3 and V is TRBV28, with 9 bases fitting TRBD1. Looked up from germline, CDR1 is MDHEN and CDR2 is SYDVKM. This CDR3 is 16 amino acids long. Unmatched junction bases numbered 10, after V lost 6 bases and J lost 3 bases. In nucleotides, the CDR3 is TGTGCCAGCAGGCTTAGACAGGGGGAAGGAACAGATACGCAGTATTTT. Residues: CASRLRQGEGTDTQYF.

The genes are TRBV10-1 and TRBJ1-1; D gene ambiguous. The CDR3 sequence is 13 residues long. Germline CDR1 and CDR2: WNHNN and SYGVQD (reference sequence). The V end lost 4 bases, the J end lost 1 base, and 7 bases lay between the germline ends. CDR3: CASSGSPNTEAFF. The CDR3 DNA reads TGCGCCAGCAGTGGGAGTCCGAACACTGAAGCTTTCTTT.

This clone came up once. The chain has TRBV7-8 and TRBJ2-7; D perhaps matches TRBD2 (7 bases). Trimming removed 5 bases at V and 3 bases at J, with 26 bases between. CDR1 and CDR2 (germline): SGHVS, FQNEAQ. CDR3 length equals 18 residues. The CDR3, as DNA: TGTGCCAGCAGCCCCCTGGGGGGGGCGCAAGTTAGGGGCTACGAGCAGTACTTC. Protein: CASSPLGGAQVRGYEQYF.

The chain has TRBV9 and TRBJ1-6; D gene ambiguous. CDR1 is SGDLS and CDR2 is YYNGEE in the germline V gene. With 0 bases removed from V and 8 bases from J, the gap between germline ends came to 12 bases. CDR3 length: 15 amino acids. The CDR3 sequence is CASSVDGRKDSPLHF. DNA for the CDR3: TGTGCCAGCAGCGTAGATGGCAGAAAGGATTCACCCCTCCACTTT.

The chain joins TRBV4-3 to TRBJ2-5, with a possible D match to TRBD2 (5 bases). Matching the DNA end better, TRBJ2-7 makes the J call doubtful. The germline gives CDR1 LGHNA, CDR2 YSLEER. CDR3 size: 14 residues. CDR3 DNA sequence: TGCGCCAGCAGCCCTCAGGCAGCGGCCTACGAGCAGTACTTC. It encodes CASSPQAAAYEQYF.

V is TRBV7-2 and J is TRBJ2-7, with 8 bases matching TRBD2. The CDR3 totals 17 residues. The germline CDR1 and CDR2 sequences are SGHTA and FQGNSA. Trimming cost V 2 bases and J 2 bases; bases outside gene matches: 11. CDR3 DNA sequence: TGTGCCAGCAGCTTACTCAAGACGGGAGGGGGGGCCTACGAGCAGTACTTC. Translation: CASSLLKTGGGAYEQYF. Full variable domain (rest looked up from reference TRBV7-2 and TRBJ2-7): GAGVSQSPSNKVTEKGKDVELRCDPISGHTALYWYRQSLGQGLEFLIYFQGNSAPDKSGLPSDRFSAERTGGSVSTLTIQRTQQEDSAVYLCASSLLKTGGGAYEQYFGPGTRLTVT.

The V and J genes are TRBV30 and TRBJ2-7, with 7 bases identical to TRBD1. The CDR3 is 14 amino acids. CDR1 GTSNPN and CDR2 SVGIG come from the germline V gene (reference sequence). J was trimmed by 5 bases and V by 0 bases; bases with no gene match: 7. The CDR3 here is CAWSVLTGANEQYF. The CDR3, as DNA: TGTGCCTGGAGTGTACTAACAGGGGCAAACGAGCAGTACTTC.

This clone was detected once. The CDR3 protein is CASRLSGHMEGELFF. The DNA for the CDR3 is TGTGCCAGCAGGCTCTCGGGACACATGGAAGGGGAGCTGTTTTTT. The V gene is TRBV2, the J gene TRBJ2-2; D may be TRBD1 (6 bases). The V end was cut by 6 bases, the J end by 8 bases, with 19 bases between. The length of the CDR3 is 15 residues. Germline V gene lookup returns CDR1 SNHLY and CDR2 FYNNEI.

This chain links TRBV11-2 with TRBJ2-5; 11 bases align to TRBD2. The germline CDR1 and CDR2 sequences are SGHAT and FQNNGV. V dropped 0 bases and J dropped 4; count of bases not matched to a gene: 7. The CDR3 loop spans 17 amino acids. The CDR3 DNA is TGTGCCAGCAGCTTAGATTCACTAGCGGGAGTGGGAGAGACCCAGTACTTC. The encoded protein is CASSLDSLAGVGETQYF. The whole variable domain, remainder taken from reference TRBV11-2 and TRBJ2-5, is EAGVAQSPRYKIIEKRQSVAFWCNPISGHATLYWYQQILGQGPKLLIQFQNNGVVDDSQLPKDRFSAERLKGVDSTLKIQPAKLEDSAVYLCASSLDSLAGVGETQYFGPGTRLLVL.

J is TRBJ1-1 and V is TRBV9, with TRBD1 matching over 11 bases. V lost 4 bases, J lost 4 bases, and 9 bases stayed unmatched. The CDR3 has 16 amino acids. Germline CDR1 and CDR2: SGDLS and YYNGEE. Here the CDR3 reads CASSSGTGGWVTEAFF. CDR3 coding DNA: TGTGCCAGCAGCTCAGGGACAGGGGGATGGGTCACTGAAGCTTTCTTT.

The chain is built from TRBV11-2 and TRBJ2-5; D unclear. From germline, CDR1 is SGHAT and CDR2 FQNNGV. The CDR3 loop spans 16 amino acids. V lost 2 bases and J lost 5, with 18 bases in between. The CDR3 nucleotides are TGTGCCAGCAGCTTATCTGGATCTCGGTGGGTGGAGACCCAGTACTTC. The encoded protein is CASSLSGSRWVETQYF.

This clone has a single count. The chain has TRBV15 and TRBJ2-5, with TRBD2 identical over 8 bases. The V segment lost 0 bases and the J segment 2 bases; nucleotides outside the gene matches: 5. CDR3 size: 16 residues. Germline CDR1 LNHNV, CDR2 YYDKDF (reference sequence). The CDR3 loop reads CATSRDFSGMQETQYF. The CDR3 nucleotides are TGTGCCACCAGCAGAGATTTTAGCGGGATGCAAGAGACCCAGTACTTC. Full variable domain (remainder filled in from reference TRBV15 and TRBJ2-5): DAMVIQNPRYQVTQFGKPVTLSCSQTLNHNVMYWYQQKSSQAPKLLFHYYDKDFNNEADTPDNFQSRRPNTSFCFLDIRSPGLGDTAMYLCATSRDFSGMQETQYFGPGTRLLVL.

The chain's CDR3 is CASRADRLGSYEQYF. CDR3 DNA sequence: TGCGCCAGCAGAGCCGACAGGCTTGGATCCTACGAGCAGTACTTC. J is TRBJ2-7 and V is TRBV10-1; a weak D match, TRBD1 (6 bases). This CDR3 region has 15 residues. V was cut by 6 bases and J by 1 base, with 16 bases left in between. Looked up from germline, CDR1 is WNHNN and CDR2 is SYGVQD (reference sequence).

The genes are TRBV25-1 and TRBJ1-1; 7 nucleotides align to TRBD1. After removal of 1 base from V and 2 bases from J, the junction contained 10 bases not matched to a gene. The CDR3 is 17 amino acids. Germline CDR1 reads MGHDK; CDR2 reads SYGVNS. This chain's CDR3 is CASSESGRGRENTEAFF. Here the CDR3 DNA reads TGTGCCAGCAGTGAATCAGGGAGGGGGCGGGAAAACACTGAAGCTTTCTTT.

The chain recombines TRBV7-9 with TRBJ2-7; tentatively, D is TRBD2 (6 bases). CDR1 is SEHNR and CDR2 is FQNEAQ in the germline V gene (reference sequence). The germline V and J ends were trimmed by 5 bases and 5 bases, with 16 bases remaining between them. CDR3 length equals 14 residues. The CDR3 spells CASSHWDSPHEQYF. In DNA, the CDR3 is TGTGCCAGCAGCCACTGGGACTCCCCCCACGAGCAGTACTTC.